This T cell receptor beta chain emerged from a study of T cell repertoires in cytomegalovirus infection. Overall study: Indications of both CMV infection and matching HLA type were provided by public TCR beta signatures.

TCRdb analysed the reads with MiXCR anew, one entry per CDR3 protein. The data contain more than 250,000 distinct CDR3 sequences, around 25% of them seen just once; the ten biggest clones take up approximately 12%. Study-level findings and limits: The study found HLA-C-restricted CMV-specific TCR beta clonotypes dominating the ex vivo response. The cumulative frequency of public TCR beta families distinguished individuals who carried CMV together with the relevant HLA.

To note about this clonotype: Its specificity is unknown.

The CDR3 spans 14 residues. Germline-derived CDR1 and CDR2 are DFQATT and SNEGSKA (reference sequence). Trimming at V came to 6 bases and at J to 4 bases, leaving 6 bases not matched to a gene. The specimen comprised cultured PBMCs, sampled from culture after CMV antigen stimulation. J is TRBJ2-5 and V is TRBV20-1; TRBD2 matches 12 bases. This sequence was found in a human donor in good health (CMV status not recorded). Some clones in this sample may be carry-over from other donors' samples. Here the CDR3 DNA reads TGCAGTGCGCGACTAGCGGGAGCGGTAGAGACCCAGTACTTC. It specifies CSARLAGAVETQYF.